These 15 T cell receptor beta chains originate from one sample sequenced in a study of T cell repertoires in cytomegalovirus infection. TCRdb re-analysed the reads in MiXCR, keeping a single row per CDR3 protein. The data hold roughly 230,000 distinct CDR3 sequences, with roughly 20% observed a single time. Sequencing was performed on CD8+ T cells from PBMCs. The receptors originated from a human donor in good health (CMV status not recorded). Some clones in this sample may be carry-over from other donors' samples.

This clonotype was seen a few times. The chain joins TRBV20-1 to TRBJ1-5; the D is unclear. V shed 1 base and J shed 5 bases, with 6 bases lying between them. The germline gives CDR1 DFQATT, CDR2 SNEGSKA (reference sequence). The CDR3 loop spans 12 amino acids. This chain's CDR3 is CSARAGYQPQHF. CDR3 coding DNA: TGCAGTGCTAGAGCAGGCTATCAGCCCCAGCATTTT.

This clonotype was picked up many times. The chain recombines TRBV10-3 with TRBJ1-3, with no clear D. V shed 3 bases and J shed 0 bases, with 6 bases lying between them. The CDR3 loop spans 14 amino acids. Germline V lookup: CDR1 ENHRY, CDR2 SYGVKD. CDR3 DNA: TGTGCCATCAGTGACGGGGTCTCTGGAAACACCATATATTTT. Residues: CAISDGVSGNTIYF.

This sequence joins TRBV20-1 and TRBJ2-1; D is undetermined. The CDR3 is made up of 16 amino acids. Trimming pared 0 bases from V and 2 bases from J, leaving 14 bases between. CDR1 and CDR2 from the germline V gene are DFQATT and SNEGSKA (reference sequence). This chain's CDR3 is CSARDGTRPPYNEQFF. The CDR3, as DNA: TGCAGTGCTAGAGATGGCACGCGTCCGCCCTACAATGAGCAGTTCTTC.

The genes are TRBV20-1 and TRBJ2-7, with D perhaps TRBD1 or TRBD2 (5 bases each). Trimming shortened V by 6 bases and J by 0 bases, and 12 bases separated the two germline ends. Germline CDR1 is DFQATT and CDR2 is SNEGSKA (reference sequence). This CDR3 comprises 13 residues. The CDR3: CSAYRDDSYEQYF. In DNA, the CDR3 is TGCAGTGCCTACCGGGACGACTCCTACGAGCAGTACTTC.

V usage is TRBV9 and J usage is TRBJ1-1, with D tentatively TRBD1 (5 bases). The CDR3 is made up of 16 amino acids. Germline CDR1 reads SGDLS; CDR2 reads YYNGEE. V was trimmed by 4 bases and J by 0 bases, leaving 16 bases between them. CDR3 in amino acids: CASSHSSDKLNTEAFF. In DNA, the CDR3 is TGTGCCAGCAGCCACTCTTCGGACAAACTGAACACTGAAGCTTTCTTT.

The V gene is TRBV12-5, the J gene TRBJ1-1; D is possibly TRBD1 (6 bases). This CDR3 region has 12 residues. V was pared by 7 bases and J by 10 bases, with 16 bases between. Germline CDR1 reads LGHNT; CDR2 reads FRNRAP. Here the CDR3 DNA reads TGTGCTAGTGCCCAATTACAGGGTGGAGCTTTCTTT. Residues: CASAQLQGGAFF.

The chain has TRBV20-1 and TRBJ2-7, with TRBD2 as a possible D gene (5 bases). Trimming stripped 3 bases from V and 6 bases from J, with 12 bases between. Germline-derived CDR1 and CDR2 are DFQATT and SNEGSKA (reference sequence). CDR3 length: 12 residues. Written as DNA, the CDR3 is TGCAGTGCTAGCGACTACTCCAGCGAGCAGTACTTC. It codes for CSASDYSSEQYF.

The CDR3 reads CSASEGLVEQYF. The CDR3 DNA follows: TGCAGTGCTAGCGAAGGGTTGGTCGAGCAGTACTTC. The chain uses TRBV20-1 and TRBJ2-7; no clear D gene. The CDR3 length is 12 residues. V was shortened by 3 bases and J by 6 bases, with 12 bases between the two germline ends. Per germline, CDR1 DFQATT and CDR2 SNEGSKA (reference sequence).

This chain uses TRBV28 with TRBJ1-1; 8 bases map to TRBD1. J was trimmed by 1 base and V by 8 bases; bases with no gene match: 12. This CDR3 has 16 amino acids. CDR1 MDHEN and CDR2 SYDVKM come from the germline V gene. CDR3 in DNA: TGTGCCAGCCCCCCCCGGGCAGGGGGCACGAACACTGAAGCTTTCTTT. Residues: CASPPRAGGTNTEAFF.

Ten or more counts support this clonotype. This chain links TRBV7-3 with TRBJ2-2, with 11 bases matching TRBD2. The CDR3 contains 18 residues. The trim removed 4 bases at V and 0 bases at J, leaving 7 bases unmatched. Germline-derived CDR1 and CDR2 are SGHTA and FQGTGA. DNA of the CDR3: TGTGCCAGCAGCTCCTGGACTAGCGGGCCGCCGAACACCGGGGAGCTGTTTTTT. Translation: CASSSWTSGPPNTGELFF.

In this sample, this clonotype turned up many times. The chain uses TRBV7-9 and TRBJ2-1; D is unresolved. The CDR3 totals 13 residues. V lost 5 bases, J lost 3 bases, and 8 bases lay in between. Germline lookup yields CDR1 SEHNR and CDR2 FQNEAQ (reference sequence). As DNA, the CDR3 is TGTGCCAGCAGCACAAATTACTACAATGAGCAGTTCTTC. Protein: CASSTNYYNEQFF.

The sample holds a few counts of this clonotype. V and J are TRBV28 and TRBJ2-1, with 9 bases lining up with TRBD1. Germline assignment: CDR1 MDHEN and CDR2 SYDVKM. V gave up 4 bases and J gave up 1 base; unmatched junction bases: 2. The CDR3 length is 15 residues. CDR3 loop: CASSYRGPSYNEQFF. The CDR3 DNA is TGTGCCAGCAGTTACAGGGGGCCATCCTACAATGAGCAGTTCTTC.

The chain uses TRBV7-9 and TRBJ2-5; D is undetermined. There are 15 residues in the CDR3. Germline V gene lookup returns CDR1 SEHNR and CDR2 FQNEAQ (reference sequence). Trimming took 6 bases from V and 0 from J, leaving 14 bases between them. In DNA form, the CDR3 reads TGTGCCAGCAGTCCAGTCATTAGGGACCAAGAGACCCAGTACTTC. Translation: CASSPVIRDQETQYF.

This clonotype occurred a few times. V gene TRBV29-1 combines with J gene TRBJ1-2; D not resolved. Trimming stripped 0 bases from V and 8 bases from J, with 16 bases between. CDR1 is SQVTM and CDR2 is ANQGSEA in the germline V gene. The CDR3 extends over 14 amino acids. In DNA form, the CDR3 reads TGCAGCGTTGAAGATCTTCGACGGTTGGAGGGCTACACCTTC. This gives the protein CSVEDLRRLEGYTF.

V gene TRBV24-1 combines with J gene TRBJ2-1; the match to TRBD2 covers 11 bases. V shed 2 bases, J shed 6 bases, and the junction held 8 bases outside the gene matches. The germline V gene encodes CDR1 KGHDR and CDR2 SFDVKD. There are 17 residues in the CDR3. Here the CDR3 reads CATSDWALAGALNEQFF. The DNA of the CDR3 is TGTGCCACCAGTGATTGGGCACTAGCGGGGGCCCTCAATGAGCAGTTCTTC.